The 29 T cell receptor beta chains listed next were all sequenced from one sample in a study of cytomegalovirus exposure and HLA in healthy donors. The PCR contained 60 Vbeta and 13 Jbeta primers. Sequencing used immunoSEQ multiplex PCR; TCRdb keeps in-frame clones, though not all of them. The sample has around 150,000 clones, over 75% seen once. The specimen was PBMCs. The origin of the receptors is a woman in her thirties or forties in good health and CMV-seronegative.

The J gene is TRBJ1-2, the V gene TRBV5-1; TRBD1 matches at 8 bases. The CDR3 is made up of 14 amino acids. Looked up from germline, CDR1 is SGHRS and CDR2 is YFSETQ. Germline trimming cut 4 bases from V and 7 bases from J; bases unmatched to any gene: 9. Written as DNA, the CDR3 is TGCGCCAGCAGCCGACAGGGGTCCGATCGTGGCTACACCTTC. Its protein is CASSRQGSDRGYTF.

Of note for this clone: The germline gene is not matched at one end of the junction; a read error may be the cause. This chain joins TRBV7-9 and TRBJ2-7; D remains ambiguous. Germline loops: CDR1 SEHNR, CDR2 FQNEAQ (reference sequence). The CDR3 sequence is 11 residues long. Written as DNA, the CDR3 is TGTTCCAGCAGTTCTCTCTACGAGCAGTACTTC. It translates to CSSSSLYEQYF.

The chain recombines TRBV11-2 with TRBJ2-3; maybe TRBD2 (6 bases). This CDR3 region has 14 residues. V was pared by 1 base and J by 6 bases, with 11 bases between. Germline V gives CDR1 SGHAT, CDR2 FQNNGV. The CDR3 region has the DNA TGTGCCAGCAGCTTAGTGGGGGGACGGGATACGCAGTATTTT. Encoded protein: CASSLVGGRDTQYF. Full variable domain (missing parts from reference TRBV11-2 and TRBJ2-3): EAGVAQSPRYKIIEKRQSVAFWCNPISGHATLYWYQQILGQGPKLLIQFQNNGVVDDSQLPKDRFSAERLKGVDSTLKIQPAKLEDSAVYLCASSLVGGRDTQYFGPGTRLTVL.

V and J are TRBV2 and TRBJ2-5; TRBD1 matches at 10 bases. The germline gives CDR1 SNHLY, CDR2 FYNNEI. The V and J ends lost 6 bases and 0 bases, in that order; junction bases with no gene match: 4. The CDR3 covers 15 residues. This CDR3 reads CASSRDRGDQETQYF. CDR3 coding DNA: TGTGCCAGCAGCCGGGACAGGGGTGACCAAGAGACCCAGTACTTC. Variable domain in full (rest from reference TRBV2 and TRBJ2-5): EPEVTQTPSHQVTQMGQEVILRCVPISNHLYFYWYRQILGQKVEFLVSFYNNEISEKSEIFDDQFSVERPDGSNFTLKIRSTKLEDSAMYFCASSRDRGDQETQYFGPGTRLLVL.

The J gene is TRBJ2-5, the V gene TRBV27; D possibly corresponds to TRBD2 (5 bases). Germline CDR1 MNHEY, CDR2 SMNVEV (reference sequence). V was clipped by 6 bases and J by 2 bases, with 13 bases between them. The CDR3 sequence is 14 residues long. The CDR3 sequence: CASRRADRQETQYF. CDR3 DNA: TGTGCCAGCAGGAGGGCGGATAGGCAAGAGACCCAGTACTTC.

This chain uses TRBV5-1 with TRBJ1-3, with D perhaps matching TRBD1 (6 bases). V lost 4 bases and J lost 2, with 16 bases in between. Per germline, CDR1 SGHRS and CDR2 YFSETQ. CDR3 size: 16 residues. CDR3 bases: TGCGCCAGCAGCCCCGATCCAGGGGTGGCTGGAAACACCATATATTTT. Amino acid sequence: CASSPDPGVAGNTIYF.

V usage is TRBV4-1 and J usage is TRBJ1-3; no reliable D call. V lost 1 base to trimming and J lost 8 bases, with 6 bases between them. The CDR3 is 12 amino acids. The germline V gene encodes CDR1 MGHRA and CDR2 YSYEKL. Here the CDR3 DNA reads TGCGCCAGCAGCCAAGTGAGAGACACCATATATTTT. Translating gives CASSQVRDTIYF.

This chain connects TRBV29-1 to TRBJ2-5, with 9 bases fitting TRBD2. Germline-derived CDR1 and CDR2 are SQVTM and ANQGSEA. The CDR3 covers 20 residues. Trimming cost V 6 bases and J 2 bases; bases outside gene matches: 25. CDR3 nucleotide sequence: TGCAGCGTCCGTGGACTAGCGTTCGGTTCGGGAGGGCCGGATCAAGAGACCCAGTACTTC. Its protein product is CSVRGLAFGSGGPDQETQYF.

The chain combines TRBV2 with TRBJ1-5, with TRBD1 as a possible D gene (5 bases). V lost 4 bases and J lost 6, with 10 bases in between. Germline V gene sequence: CDR1 SNHLY, CDR2 FYNNEI. The CDR3 runs 13 residues. The CDR3 loop reads CASSGEGVQPQHF. The CDR3, as DNA: TGTGCCAGCAGTGGGGAAGGGGTTCAGCCCCAGCATTTT.

The rearrangement links TRBV10-3 to TRBJ2-7; TRBD1 aligns across 11 bases. This CDR3 region has 14 residues. Germline CDR1 and CDR2: ENHRY and SYGVKD. V shed 4 bases and J 3 bases; nucleotides not matched to a gene: 2. The CDR3 is CAISGGTGGYEQYF. As DNA, the CDR3 is TGTGCCATCAGTGGCGGGACAGGGGGCTACGAGCAGTACTTC.

The genes are TRBV2 and TRBJ2-7; 7 bases line up with TRBD1. The CDR3 loop spans 14 amino acids. The J segment lost 4 bases and the V segment lost 5 bases, leaving 8 bases of the junction unmatched. From germline, CDR1 is SNHLY and CDR2 FYNNEI. The CDR3 reads CASSIQGLQYEQYF. CDR3 nucleotides: TGTGCCAGCAGTATACAGGGGCTACAATACGAGCAGTACTTC.

This clone was picked up one time. This rearrangement joins TRBV10-3 to TRBJ2-1; perhaps TRBD2 as D (5 bases). The CDR3 length is 13 residues. The germline gives CDR1 ENHRY, CDR2 SYGVKD. V was cut by 4 bases and J by 7 bases, with 11 bases left in between. The CDR3 protein is CAISVTMGNEQFF. The DNA of the CDR3 is TGTGCCATCAGTGTGACTATGGGTAATGAGCAGTTCTTC.

The chain employs TRBV11-3 and TRBJ1-1; D is undetermined. This CDR3 has 13 residues. V was clipped by 1 base and J by 2 bases, with 5 bases between them. Germline values: CDR1 SGHNT, CDR2 YENEEA. The CDR3 sequence: CASSLGENTEAFF. The DNA of the CDR3 is TGTGCCAGCAGCTTAGGAGAAAACACTGAAGCTTTCTTT.

The chain combines TRBV5-4 with TRBJ2-7; weak D call: TRBD1 (6 bases). Between the trimmed V and J ends, which lost 4 bases and 2 bases, there was a span of 16 bases. CDR3 length: 15 amino acids. Germline CDR1 reads SGHNT; CDR2 reads YYREEE (reference sequence). CDR3 amino acids: CASSQRTVFTYEQYF. The CDR3 coding sequence is TGTGCCAGCAGCCAACGGACAGTCTTTACCTACGAGCAGTACTTC.

The chain employs TRBV5-4 and TRBJ2-5; D not certain. V was clipped by 4 bases and J by 5 bases, with 6 bases between them. The CDR3 sequence is 11 residues long. The V gene's germline CDR1 is SGHNT and CDR2 YYREEE (reference sequence). This chain's CDR3 is CASSESETQYF. The CDR3 DNA follows: TGTGCCAGCAGCGAGAGTGAGACCCAGTACTTC.

In its sample, this clone was seen once. V is TRBV6-5 and J is TRBJ1-2, with TRBD1 matching 7 bases. The V gene's germline CDR1 is MNHEY and CDR2 SVGAGI. This CDR3 has 14 residues. V shed 2 bases, J shed 8 bases, and the junction held 8 bases outside the gene matches. In DNA form, the CDR3 reads TGTGCCAGCAGTTACACACAGGGGCCTCAAGGCTACACCTTC. Its translation is CASSYTQGPQGYTF.

This sequence joins TRBV7-9 and TRBJ2-7; D may be TRBD2 (5 bases). The CDR3 runs 15 residues. V was shortened by 3 bases and J by 6 bases, with 18 bases between the two germline ends. In germline, CDR1 is SEHNR, CDR2 FQNEAQ (reference sequence). CDR3 bases: TGTGCCAGCAGCTTGTTTAGTCCGGGGAGCTCCGAGCAGTACTTC. Protein sequence: CASSLFSPGSSEQYF.

V gene TRBV6-5 combines with J gene TRBJ2-7, with TRBD1 as a possible D gene (7 bases). The CDR3 has 16 amino acids. Germline-derived CDR1 and CDR2 are MNHEY and SVGAGI. The V end was cut by 4 bases, the J end by 3 bases, with 19 bases between. The CDR3 is CASSSARTGLLYEQYF. As DNA, the CDR3 is TGTGCCAGCAGTTCCGCCCGGACAGGACTACTCTACGAGCAGTACTTC.

The V call is TRBV11-2, the J call TRBJ2-5, with TRBD1 identical over 8 bases. V trimming: 5 bases; J trimming: 5 bases; junction bases outside the gene matches: 16. Looked up from germline, CDR1 is SGHAT and CDR2 is FQNNGV. CDR3 length equals 17 residues. The CDR3 loop is CASSVQGAHGGGETQYF. CDR3 nucleotide sequence: TGTGCCAGCAGCGTTCAGGGGGCGCACGGTGGGGGGGAGACCCAGTACTTC.

The V call is TRBV4-2, the J call TRBJ2-1; 8 bases align to TRBD2. The CDR3 has 17 amino acids. V was pared by 3 bases and J by 1 base, with 8 bases of the junction left unmatched. Germline V gene data show CDR1 as LGHNA and CDR2 as YNFKEQ. Written as DNA, the CDR3 is TGTGCCAGCAGCCAGCAACCGGGACTAGGTTCCTACAATGAGCAGTTCTTC. The encoded protein is CASSQQPGLGSYNEQFF.

J is TRBJ1-2 and V is TRBV28, with a weak D call TRBD1 (6 bases). The CDR3 consists of 14 residues. Germline V gene lookup returns CDR1 MDHEN and CDR2 SYDVKM. V lost 5 bases, J lost 7 bases, and 17 bases lay in between. The DNA for the CDR3 is TGTGCCAGCAGTAGAGCTGCGGGGGCTTTTGGCTACACCTTC. It translates to CASSRAAGAFGYTF.

The rearrangement uses TRBV29-1 and TRBJ2-3; D perhaps matches TRBD1 (5 bases). V lost 3 bases and J lost 6, with 7 bases in between. Germline assignment: CDR1 SQVTM and CDR2 ANQGSEA. This CDR3 region has 11 residues. In DNA, the CDR3 is TGCAGCGTTGATAGGGGTGATACGCAGTATTTT. Translation: CSVDRGDTQYF.

The V and J genes are TRBV6-1 and TRBJ1-1; the D gene is possibly TRBD1 (5 bases). V dropped 3 bases and J dropped 2 bases, with 10 bases sitting between them. This CDR3 has 14 amino acids. Germline lookup yields CDR1 MNHNS and CDR2 SASEGT. CDR3: CASSEQGLNTEAFF. CDR3 DNA: TGTGCCAGCAGTGAGCAGGGTCTTAACACTGAAGCTTTCTTT.

The genes are TRBV28 and TRBJ2-2, with TRBD2 identical over 11 bases. The trim removed 8 bases at V and 4 bases at J, leaving 15 bases unmatched. The CDR3 sequence is 18 residues long. In germline, CDR1 is MDHEN, CDR2 SYDVKM. The CDR3 DNA is TGTGCCAGCGGGGGCCCCCTAGCGGGAGGAAGTGGCACCGGGGAGCTGTTTTTT. Amino acid sequence: CASGGPLAGGSGTGELFF.

The chain is built from TRBV7-2 and TRBJ1-1; D unclear. The CDR3 runs to 15 residues. V was pared by 5 bases and J by 5 bases, with 18 bases between. The germline gives CDR1 SGHTA, CDR2 FQGNSA. The CDR3 DNA reads as TGTGCCAGCAGCCCCCGCGGGCCGGGGTGGACTGAAGCTTTCTTT. Its protein product is CASSPRGPGWTEAFF.

This clone was found a few times. The chain joins TRBV27 to TRBJ2-1; TRBD2 aligns across 9 bases. The CDR3 totals 18 residues. Germline V gene lookup returns CDR1 MNHEY and CDR2 SMNVEV (reference sequence). With V trimmed by 3 bases and J by 0 bases, 9 bases remained unmatched. Written as DNA, the CDR3 is TGTGCCAGCAGTTTCGCTAGCGGGATATTTCCCTCCTACAATGAGCAGTTCTTC. Protein sequence: CASSFASGIFPSYNEQFF.

This chain joins TRBV2 and TRBJ2-5, with D perhaps matching TRBD2 (5 bases). Germline CDR1 and CDR2: SNHLY and FYNNEI. Trimming cost V 3 bases and J 1 base, with 9 bases left between them. The CDR3 extends over 14 amino acids. DNA for the CDR3: TGTGCCAGCAGTGAGGGTGGACTCCAAGAGACCCAGTACTTC. Its translation is CASSEGGLQETQYF. Combining the CDR3 with reference TRBV2 and TRBJ2-5 gives the whole variable domain EPEVTQTPSHQVTQMGQEVILRCVPISNHLYFYWYRQILGQKVEFLVSFYNNEISEKSEIFDDQFSVERPDGSNFTLKIRSTKLEDSAMYFCASSEGGLQETQYFGPGTRLLVL.

V and J are TRBV18 and TRBJ1-1, with a possible D match to TRBD1 (5 bases). The CDR3 sequence is 15 residues long. Germline CDR1 is KGHSH and CDR2 is LQKENI. V lost 0 bases and J 1 base, leaving 9 bases between the germline ends. The CDR3, as DNA: TGTGCCAGCTCACCACCGGGACTGGCGAACACTGAAGCTTTCTTT. Its translation: CASSPPGLANTEAFF. Drawing the rest from reference TRBV18 and TRBJ1-1, the complete variable domain is NAGVMQNPRHLVRRRGQEARLRCSPMKGHSHVYWYRQLPEEGLKFMVYLQKENIIDESGMPKERFSAEFPKEGPSILRIQQVVRGDSAAYFCASSPPGLANTEAFFGQGTRLTVV.

The chain links TRBV7-8 to TRBJ2-4, with 14 nucleotides matching TRBD2. The CDR3 spans 18 residues. The ends lost 4 bases at V and 1 base at J; junction bases unmatched: 6. Germline V CDR1 and CDR2: SGHVS, FQNEAQ. CDR3 residues: CASSSGTSGSWAKNIQYF. CDR3 nucleotides: TGTGCCAGCAGCTCCGGGACTAGCGGGAGTTGGGCCAAAAACATTCAGTACTTC.